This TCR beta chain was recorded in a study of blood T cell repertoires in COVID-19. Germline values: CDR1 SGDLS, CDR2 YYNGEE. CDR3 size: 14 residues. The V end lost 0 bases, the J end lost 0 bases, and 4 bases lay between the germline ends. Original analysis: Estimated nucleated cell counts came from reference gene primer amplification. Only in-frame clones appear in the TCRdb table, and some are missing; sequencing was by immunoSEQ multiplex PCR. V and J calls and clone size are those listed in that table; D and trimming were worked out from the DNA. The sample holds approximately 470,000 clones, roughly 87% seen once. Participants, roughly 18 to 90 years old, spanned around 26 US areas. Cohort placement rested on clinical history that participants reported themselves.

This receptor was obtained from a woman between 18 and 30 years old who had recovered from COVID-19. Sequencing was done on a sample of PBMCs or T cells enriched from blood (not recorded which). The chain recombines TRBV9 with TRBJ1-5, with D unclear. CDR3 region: CASSVDHSNQPQHF. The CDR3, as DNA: TGTGCCAGCAGCGTAGATCATAGCAATCAGCCCCAGCATTTT. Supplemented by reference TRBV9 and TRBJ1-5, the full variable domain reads DSGVTQTPKHLITATGQRVTLRCSPRSGDLSVYWYQQSLDQGLQFLIQYYNGEERAKGNILERFSAQQFPDLHSELNLSSLELGDSALYFCASSVDHSNQPQHFGDGTRLSIL.